The TCR beta chain described here comes from a study of T cell responses to AZD1222 COVID-19 vaccine. The overall study: Second doses that came at about 4 or about 12 weeks were put together. Study results and caveats: The peak T cell response came first, and repertoires were sampled only after it. Donors were largely white British and mainly female; clonal diversity was possibly underestimated.

CDR3 length: 14 amino acids. Looked up from germline, CDR1 is LGHDT and CDR2 is YNNKEL (reference sequence). The V end was cut by 5 bases, the J end by 1 base, with 11 bases between. Data came from immunoSEQ multiplex PCR; TCRdb stores just in-frame clones and leaves some out. The profile covers 160,000 or so clones, with just over 90% appearing a single time and less than 3% taken by the ten largest. As for this clone: The antigen is not known.

This chain links TRBV3-1 (or the pseudogene TRBV3-2) with TRBJ1-1; TRBD1 is a possible D gene (6 bases). The sequence came from an adult in good health. The sequences come from peripheral blood, collected on day 0 of AZD1222 vaccination. CDR3 amino acids: CASSSTGQNTEAFF. The CDR3 nucleotides read TGTGCCAGCAGCTCAACAGGGCAGAACACTGAAGCTTTCTTT.